Listed below are T cell receptor beta chains from one sample, sequenced in a study of T cells after yellow fever vaccination. TCRdb re-called the 5' RACE reads with MiXCR, one entry per CDR3 protein. In the table there are a few hundred thousand distinct CDR3 sequences, 6.5% to 8.5% of which are singletons. The source was PBMCs, collected roughly seven weeks after the first yellow fever vaccination. These receptors all come from a man between 18 and 29 years old who received the YFV17D yellow fever vaccine. Both conserved end residues are part of each CDR3. D genes are given only for firm matches. Only part of the rows carry a size: once, few, many, or a class if the clone is expanded.

TGTGCCAGCAGCCTGGACACACGCCCGGTGTATACTGAAGCTTTCTTT	CASSLDTRPVYTEAFF	TRBV6-2/TRBV6-3	.	.	TRBJ1-1
TGTGCCAGCAGCGTAGACCCCAATCAGCCCCAGCATTTT	CASSVDPNQPQHF	TRBV9	few	.	TRBJ1-5
TGTGCCAGCAGTTTAGAGCAGACCCAGTACTTC	CASSLEQTQYF	TRBV12-3/TRBV12-4	few	.	TRBJ2-5
TGTGCCAGCAGGTCCGGGGCGGGGTTCTCGAACACCGGGGAGCTGTTTTTT	CASRSGAGFSNTGELFF	TRBV7-2	.	.	TRBJ2-2
TGTGCCAGCAGCTTGACGGGGGCGATATCCGCCCTCCACTTT	CASSLTGAISALHF	TRBV7-2	few	.	TRBJ1-6
TGTGCCAGCAGCCCCGGGACAGTCGGCTACGAGCAGTACTTC	CASSPGTVGYEQYF	TRBV7-9	few	TRBD1	TRBJ2-7
TGTGCCAGCAGTTTTAAGTGGGAAGAGACCCAGTACTTC	CASSFKWEETQYF	TRBV12-3/TRBV12-4	few	.	TRBJ2-5
TGTGCCAGCAGTTCTGCAGGGGCAACTAATGAAAAACTGTTTTTT	CASSSAGATNEKLFF	TRBV12-3/TRBV12-4	.	.	TRBJ1-4
TGTGCCTGGAGTGCGACAGTCTATGGCTACACCTTC	CAWSATVYGYTF	TRBV30	few	.	TRBJ1-2
TGTGCCAGCAGCTCCACCCGGACAGCCTCCTACGAGCAGTACTTC	CASSSTRTASYEQYF	TRBV7-8	.	.	TRBJ2-7
TGCAGTGCTAGTCCGGGAGGGGGGGGTAGATACGAGCAGTTCTTC	CSASPGGGGRYEQFF	TRBV20-1	.	TRBD2	TRBJ2-1
TGCGCCAGCAGCGGGACGGGGCTAAATGAGCAGTTCTTC	CASSGTGLNEQFF	TRBV4-1	.	.	TRBJ2-1
TGTGCCAGCTCACCCCGGGGGCAGAACACTGAAGCTTTCTTT	CASSPRGQNTEAFF	TRBV18	.	.	TRBJ1-1
TGCAGTGCTAGAGCCCTTAACACAGATACGCAGTATTTT	CSARALNTDTQYF	TRBV20-1	few	.	TRBJ2-3
TGTGCCAGCAGTTTGGGACAGGGAGCGGACACCATATATTTT	CASSLGQGADTIYF	TRBV12-3/TRBV12-4	.	TRBD1	TRBJ1-3
TGCAGTGCTAAGGACAGAGCATATGGCTACACCTTC	CSAKDRAYGYTF	TRBV20-1	few	.	TRBJ1-2
TGTGCCAGCAGCTTAGAAGTGACCTTGGAGGAAAAACTGTTTTTT	CASSLEVTLEEKLFF	TRBV7-9	.	.	TRBJ1-4
TGTGCCAGCAGCTGGGCCGGGACTACCTTTTACAATGAGCAGTTCTTC	CASSWAGTTFYNEQFF	TRBV7-2	.	TRBD2	TRBJ2-1
TGCAGCGTTCCACTGGGACGGATATACTATGGCTACACCTTC	CSVPLGRIYYGYTF	TRBV29-1	few	.	TRBJ1-2
TGTGCCAGCAGCCCCGCCTTGGGAGACCCCCAGCATTTT	CASSPALGDPQHF	TRBV7-2	.	.	TRBJ1-5
TGCGCCAGCAGCCAAGTCGGGGGAGGGGGGGAAAAACTGTTTTTT	CASSQVGGGGEKLFF	TRBV4-1	.	.	TRBJ1-4
TGTGCCAGCAGCCAAGGGTCTGGTGATACCGGGGAGCTGTTTTTT	CASSQGSGDTGELFF	TRBV3-1	many	.	TRBJ2-2
TGCGCCAGCAGCTTGGAGACCGCTAACTATGGCTACACCTTC	CASSLETANYGYTF	TRBV5-1	many	.	TRBJ1-2
TGTGCCAGCAGCGTAGAGGGCATCCGCCAGAACACCGGGGAGCTGTTTTTT	CASSVEGIRQNTGELFF	TRBV9	.	.	TRBJ2-2
TGCGCCAGCAGCCAAGACGGGACAGGGGACACTGAAGCTTTCTTT	CASSQDGTGDTEAFF	TRBV4-3	many	TRBD1	TRBJ1-1
TGTGCCAGCAGGTCGAGCATCACCCAAGAGACCCAGTACTTC	CASRSSITQETQYF	TRBV2	.	.	TRBJ2-5
TGTGCCAGCGGTTTGCGGGAGGGGGAATATAATTCACCCCTCCACTTT	CASGLREGEYNSPLHF	TRBV27	many	.	TRBJ1-6